These 28 T cell receptor beta chains were all obtained from the same sample, sequenced in a study of blood T cell repertoires in COVID-19. Here immunoSEQ multiplex PCR was the method, and the copy in TCRdb shows in-frame clones only, minus some. The sample has roughly 370,000 clones, about 87% seen once. Source material: PBMCs or T cells enriched from blood (not recorded which). All receptors come from a woman aged 45-60 years who had recovered from COVID-19.

Written as DNA, the CDR3 is TGTGCCAGCAGCTTATCCACAGGTCATGGGTATGGCTACACCTTC. Amino acids: CASSLSTGHGYGYTF. The rearrangement joins TRBV7-9 to TRBJ1-2, with TRBD1 as a possible D gene (5 bases). Trimming shortened V by 2 bases and J by 5 bases, and 15 bases separated the two germline ends. Looked up from germline, CDR1 is SEHNR and CDR2 is FQNEAQ (reference sequence). The CDR3 has 15 amino acids.

The genes are TRBV6-5 and TRBJ1-3; D is unresolved. Per germline, CDR1 MNHEY and CDR2 SVGAGI. V was clipped by 2 bases and J by 4 bases, with 6 bases between them. The CDR3 has 13 amino acids. The CDR3 protein is CASSYLTGNTIYF. For the CDR3, the DNA is TGTGCCAGCAGTTACCTAACCGGAAACACCATATATTTT.

The chain employs TRBV6-5 and TRBJ1-1; a weak D match, TRBD1 (6 bases). Germline lookup yields CDR1 MNHEY and CDR2 SVGAGI. The CDR3 sequence is 14 residues long. The V end was cut by 5 bases, the J end by 0 bases, with 10 bases between. The CDR3 here is CASSLDRLNTEAFF. The CDR3 region has the DNA TGTGCCAGCAGTCTTGACAGGCTGAACACTGAAGCTTTCTTT.

The chain couples TRBV3-1 (or the pseudogene TRBV3-2) to TRBJ2-5; D perhaps matches TRBD2 (5 bases). This CDR3 region has 14 residues. Trimming pared 4 bases from V and 5 bases from J, leaving 14 bases between. Per the germline V gene, CDR1 is LGHDT and CDR2 is YNNKEL (reference sequence). The CDR3 coding sequence is TGTGCCAGCAGCCCAACATGGGCGGGCGAGACCCAGTACTTC. Translated, it gives CASSPTWAGETQYF.

This clone showed up just a few times. The chain links TRBV7-9 to TRBJ2-7; TRBD1 agrees at 8 bases. With V trimmed by 4 bases and J by 2 bases, 4 bases remained unmatched. The CDR3 extends over 14 amino acids. Germline CDR1 is SEHNR and CDR2 is FQNEAQ (reference sequence). The CDR3 DNA follows: TGTGCCAGCAGCTACCGGGACAGGCCCTACGAGCAGTACTTC. Amino acids: CASSYRDRPYEQYF.

The rearrangement uses TRBV29-1 and TRBJ2-7, with TRBD2 matching over 10 bases. This CDR3 spans 13 amino acids. The junction had 3 bases not matched to a gene; V was cut back by 4 bases and J by 3 bases. Germline V lookup: CDR1 SQVTM, CDR2 ANQGSEA. CDR3 sequence: CSVVASGGYEQYF. For the CDR3, the DNA is TGCAGCGTTGTGGCTAGCGGGGGCTACGAGCAGTACTTC.

The chain is built from TRBV5-1 and TRBJ2-1; 9 nucleotides match TRBD1. This CDR3 has 13 amino acids. V trimming: 4 bases; J trimming: 7 bases; junction bases outside the gene matches: 3. Germline V CDR1 and CDR2: SGHRS, YFSETQ. CDR3 in amino acids: CASSPDRGNEQFF. CDR3 bases: TGCGCCAGCAGCCCAGACAGGGGGAATGAGCAGTTCTTC.

For the CDR3, the DNA is TGTGCCAGCAGCCCCACCCCTGGACAGGGGGTATACACAGATACGCAGTATTTT. This codes for CASSPTPGQGVYTDTQYF. V and J are TRBV5-4 and TRBJ2-3; 10 nucleotides align to TRBD1. Unmatched junction bases numbered 13, after V lost 4 bases and J lost 2 bases. Germline V lookup: CDR1 SGHNT, CDR2 YYREEE (reference sequence). This CDR3 comprises 18 residues.

The rearrangement joins TRBV4-2 to TRBJ2-7, with 7 bases that match TRBD2. CDR3 length: 16 amino acids. Germline values: CDR1 LGHNA, CDR2 YNFKEQ. The trim removed 1 base at V and 0 bases at J, leaving 6 bases unmatched. This CDR3 is CASSQAGGTNSYEQYF. CDR3 coding DNA: TGTGCCAGCAGCCAAGCGGGTGGGACTAACTCCTACGAGCAGTACTTC.

V and J are TRBV9 and TRBJ1-4; 7 bases map to TRBD1. This CDR3 is 15 amino acids long. V was clipped by 2 bases and J by 7 bases; unmatched bases: 8. The germline V gene has CDR1 SGDLS and CDR2 YYNGEE. CDR3 coding DNA: TGTGCCAGCAGCGTTACACAGGGACAGCCTGAAAAACTGTTTTTT. It encodes CASSVTQGQPEKLFF.

CDR3 bases: TGTGCCAGCAGCCCAGGATCGAGTAATTCACCCCTCCACTTT. This encodes CASSPGSSNSPLHF. This sequence joins TRBV7-2 and TRBJ1-6; D call uncertain. The germline gives CDR1 SGHTA, CDR2 FQGNSA. Trimming removed 5 bases from V and 6 bases from J, with 11 bases in between. The length of the CDR3 is 14 residues. The full variable domain, in which reference TRBV7-2 and TRBJ1-6 provide the parts outside the CDR3, is GAGVSQSPSNKVTEKGKDVELRCDPISGHTALYWYRQSLGQGLEFLIYFQGNSAPDKSGLPSDRFSAERTGGSVSTLTIQRTQQEDSAVYLCASSPGSSNSPLHFGNGTRLTVT.

The chain carries TRBV18 and TRBJ1-5; D is ambiguous. This CDR3 has 16 residues. With 3 bases removed from V and 0 bases from J, the gap between germline ends came to 12 bases. Germline V CDR1 and CDR2: KGHSH, LQKENI. The CDR3 spells CASSPSRGNSNQPQHF. Here the CDR3 DNA reads TGTGCCAGCTCACCGAGCCGGGGAAATAGCAATCAGCCCCAGCATTTT.

The chain couples TRBV10-3 to TRBJ1-2; D ambiguous. There are 12 residues in the CDR3. Trimming removed 8 bases at V and 8 bases at J, with 15 bases between. The V gene's germline CDR1 is ENHRY and CDR2 SYGVKD. This CDR3 reads CAIFGEEEGYTF. The CDR3 DNA reads TGTGCCATCTTTGGTGAAGAGGAGGGCTACACCTTC.

This clone was seen once. The same CDR3 arises from other DNA sequences in this sample as well. V gene TRBV19 combines with J gene TRBJ1-5; 9 nucleotides align to TRBD1. The germline CDR1 and CDR2 sequences are LNHDA and SQIVND (reference sequence). J was trimmed by 4 bases and V by 6 bases; bases with no gene match: 4. The CDR3 runs 14 residues. CDR3 region: CASSPDRGNQPQHF. CDR3 nucleotide sequence: TGTGCCAGTAGCCCCGACAGGGGGAATCAGCCCCAGCATTTT.

This chain connects TRBV28 to TRBJ1-4; D gene uncertain. V lost 6 bases and J 8 bases, leaving 7 bases between the germline ends. This CDR3 spans 11 amino acids. Germline V gene lookup returns CDR1 MDHEN and CDR2 SYDVKM. Here the CDR3 DNA reads TGTGCCAGCAGCCCGAGGGAAAAACTGTTTTTT. This codes for CASSPREKLFF.

CDR3 amino acids: CASSNRGTGNTIYF. The CDR3 DNA is TGTGCCAGCAGCAACCGGGGAACTGGAAACACCATATATTTT. The chain uses TRBV11-2 and TRBJ1-3; D ambiguous. Germline assignment: CDR1 SGHAT and CDR2 FQNNGV. The CDR3 covers 14 residues. The germline V and J ends were trimmed by 5 bases and 2 bases, with 10 bases remaining between them.

V is TRBV28 and J is TRBJ2-7, with D perhaps TRBD1 (5 bases). CDR1 and CDR2 from the germline V gene are MDHEN and SYDVKM. Trimming took off 6 bases at V and 5 bases at J, with 17 bases between the two ends. The CDR3 sequence is 14 residues long. CDR3 coding DNA: TGTGCCAGCAGGCCGTTTGGGCAGGGTAACGAGCAGTACTTC. Its translation: CASRPFGQGNEQYF.

This chain joins TRBV10-3 and TRBJ1-1, with D possibly matching TRBD1 (6 bases). Looked up from germline, CDR1 is ENHRY and CDR2 is SYGVKD. With 7 bases removed from V and 1 base from J, the gap between germline ends came to 10 bases. This CDR3 spans 13 amino acids. Written as DNA, the CDR3 is TGTGCCATCACTAGGACAGCGAACACTGAAGCTTTCTTT. Amino acid sequence: CAITRTANTEAFF.

This rearrangement joins TRBV6-5 to TRBJ1-5, with D unclear. The V end lost 10 bases, the J end lost 4 bases, and 11 bases lay between the germline ends. Looked up from germline, CDR1 is MNHEY and CDR2 is SVGAGI. The CDR3 is 12 amino acids. DNA of the CDR3: TGTGCCACAACGGCGGAAAATCAGCCCCAGCATTTT. It codes for CATTAENQPQHF.

CDR3 in DNA: TGCAGCGTAACAGGAATCTCCCTCTCCACTGAAGCTTTCTTT. Translating it yields CSVTGISLSTEAFF. V usage is TRBV29-1 and J usage is TRBJ1-1, with D possibly TRBD1 on 5 matching bases. From germline, CDR1 is SQVTM and CDR2 ANQGSEA. The CDR3 contains 14 residues. V lost 6 bases and J 4 bases, leaving 18 bases between the germline ends.

CDR3 in DNA: TGTGCCAGCAGCTTAGATACTCTTCGCACAGATACGCAGTATTTT. This translates into CASSLDTLRTDTQYF. The chain is built from TRBV7-9 and TRBJ2-3; D unclear. Trimming removed 1 base from V and 1 base from J, with 9 bases in between. The CDR3 extends over 15 amino acids. Germline values: CDR1 SEHNR, CDR2 FQNEAQ (reference sequence).

This clone was seen just once. The J gene is TRBJ1-1, the V gene TRBV19; D is unclear. CDR1 is LNHDA, CDR2 SQIVND, per germline (reference sequence). This CDR3 has 13 amino acids. V gave up 3 bases and J gave up 5 bases, with 10 bases separating them. CDR3 in DNA: TGTGCCAGTAGTATCGAGCACGCGACTGAAGCTTTCTTT. It translates to CASSIEHATEAFF.

The chain carries TRBV4-2 and TRBJ1-1; D may be TRBD1 (6 bases). The length of the CDR3 is 15 residues. Trimming removed 2 bases at V and 0 bases at J, with 10 bases between. CDR1 and CDR2 from the germline V gene are LGHNA and YNFKEQ. The CDR3 region has the DNA TGTGCCAGCAGCCAACTGACAGGAATGAACACTGAAGCTTTCTTT. Translated, it gives CASSQLTGMNTEAFF.

This sequence joins TRBV28 and TRBJ2-7; the D gene is possibly TRBD2 (6 bases). This CDR3 has 14 residues. V was cut by 5 bases and J by 3 bases, with 14 bases left in between. Germline loops: CDR1 MDHEN, CDR2 SYDVKM. CDR3 region: CASSIIPGSYEQYF. The CDR3 bases are TGTGCCAGCAGTATAATACCCGGGAGCTACGAGCAGTACTTC. The full variable domain, completed using reference TRBV28 and TRBJ2-7, is DVKVTQSSRYLVKRTGEKVFLECVQDMDHENMFWYRQDPGLGLRLIYFSYDVKMKEKGDIPEGYSVSREKKERFSLILESASTNQTSMYLCASSIIPGSYEQYFGPGTRLTVT.

The chain employs TRBV7-9 and TRBJ1-6, with D perhaps TRBD1 (5 bases). Germline-derived CDR1 and CDR2 are SEHNR and FQNEAQ (reference sequence). This CDR3 spans 14 amino acids. V was clipped by 4 bases and J by 9 bases, with 13 bases between them. CDR3 coding DNA: TGTGCCAGCAGCTCCGCAGGGCGTCCTTCACCCCTCCACTTT. Residues: CASSSAGRPSPLHF.

V gene TRBV30 combines with J gene TRBJ1-6; a possible D gene is TRBD1 (5 bases). Looked up from germline, CDR1 is GTSNPN and CDR2 is SVGIG (reference sequence). The CDR3 runs to 14 residues. V was pared by 5 bases and J by 7 bases, with 15 bases between. CDR3 sequence: CAWGRGPPNSPLHF. CDR3 coding DNA: TGTGCCTGGGGGCGGGGACCCCCAAATTCACCCCTCCACTTT. Full variable domain (missing parts from reference TRBV30 and TRBJ1-6): SQTIHQWPATLVQPVGSPLSLECTVEGTSNPNLYWYRQAAGRGLQLLFYSVGIGQISSEVPQNLSASRPQDRQFILSSKKLLLSDSGFYLCAWGRGPPNSPLHFGNGTRLTVT.

The chain links TRBV11-2 to TRBJ1-5; TRBD1 is a possible D gene (6 bases). Looked up from germline, CDR1 is SGHAT and CDR2 is FQNNGV. The CDR3 is 15 residues long. Trimming took off 5 bases at V and 1 base at J, with 12 bases between the two ends. The CDR3 protein is CASSATGTSNQPQHF. CDR3 DNA: TGTGCCAGCAGCGCAACCGGGACAAGCAATCAGCCCCAGCATTTT.

J is TRBJ2-1 and V is TRBV12-3 or TRBV12-4; the match to TRBD2 covers 7 bases. The CDR3 runs to 12 residues. V was clipped by 8 bases and J by 10 bases; unmatched bases: 8. Here the CDR3 DNA reads TGTGCCAGCTGTGGTGTAGCGGGCGAGCAGTTCTTC. This gives the protein CASCGVAGEQFF.